One and the same sample provided the 30 T cell receptor beta chains below, sequenced in a study of blood T cell repertoires in COVID-19. TCRdb's copy holds only in-frame clones and misses some; the assay was immunoSEQ multiplex PCR. The sample contains approximately 200,000 clones, 84% of which appear only once. The sequenced sample was PBMCs or T cells enriched from blood (not recorded which). The receptor source for this set is a woman in her 30s who had recovered from COVID-19.

The CDR3 reads CAISGGLSYEQYV. In nucleotides, the CDR3 is TGTGCCATCAGTGGAGGACTGTCCTACGAGCAGTACGTC. V and J are TRBV10-3 and TRBJ2-7; possibly TRBD2 for D (5 bases). Per the germline V gene, CDR1 is ENHRY and CDR2 is SYGVKD. V was pared by 4 bases and J by 1 base, with 8 bases between. The CDR3 is 13 residues long.

V gene TRBV16 combines with J gene TRBJ2-5; TRBD2 is a possible D gene (5 bases). Germline CDR1 reads KGHSY; CDR2 reads FQNENV. Trimming took off 6 bases at V and 0 bases at J, with 11 bases between the two ends. The length of the CDR3 is 14 residues. The CDR3: CASRPDSYQETQYF. In DNA form, the CDR3 reads TGTGCCAGCAGGCCGGACTCCTACCAAGAGACCCAGTACTTC. Supplemented by reference TRBV16 and TRBJ2-5, the full variable domain reads GEEVAQTPKHLVRGEGQKAKLYCAPIKGHSYVFWYQQVLKNEFKFLISFQNENVFDETGMPKERFSAKCLPNSPCSLEIQATKLEDSAVYFCASRPDSYQETQYFGPGTRLLVL.

The CDR3 spells CASGLVLTGAMNTEAFF. Here the CDR3 DNA reads TGTGCTAGTGGTTTGGTCTTGACAGGGGCGATGAACACTGAAGCTTTCTTT. V is TRBV12-5 and J is TRBJ1-1; 8 nucleotides align to TRBD1. CDR1 is LGHNT, CDR2 FRNRAP, per germline. The V segment lost 0 bases and the J segment 0 bases; nucleotides outside the gene matches: 6. The CDR3 runs to 17 residues.

The chain combines TRBV9 with TRBJ2-7; TRBD2 agrees at 7 bases. The germline V gene has CDR1 SGDLS and CDR2 YYNGEE. The V gene end was trimmed by 0 bases and the J gene end by 0 bases; junction bases not matched to a gene: 0. There are 14 residues in the CDR3. CDR3 coding DNA: TGTGCCAGCAGCGTAGGCGGGAGCTCCTACGAGCAGTACTTC. Amino acids: CASSVGGSSYEQYF.

V gene TRBV11-1 combines with J gene TRBJ2-5; D may be TRBD1 (5 bases). From germline, CDR1 is SGHAT and CDR2 FQDESV (reference sequence). This CDR3 is 13 amino acids long. Trimming stripped 1 base from V and 3 bases from J, with 6 bases between. The DNA of the CDR3 is TGTGCCAGCAGCTTAGGACAGAAAGAGACCCAGTACTTC. It codes for CASSLGQKETQYF.

The rearrangement joins TRBV3-1 (or the pseudogene TRBV3-2) to TRBJ2-7, with D maybe TRBD2 (7 bases). The germline gives CDR1 LGHDT, CDR2 YNNKEL (reference sequence). The CDR3 spans 15 residues. V gave up 2 bases and J gave up 3 bases, with 14 bases separating them. The CDR3 DNA reads TGTGCCAGCAGCCAAAACAGGGAGGGAGACTACGAGCAGTACTTC. Its translation: CASSQNREGDYEQYF.

The V and J genes are TRBV19 and TRBJ1-2; 10 nucleotides match TRBD1. The CDR3 runs to 14 residues. With V trimmed by 6 bases and J by 4 bases, 5 bases remained unmatched. The germline CDR1 and CDR2 sequences are LNHDA and SQIVND (reference sequence). The CDR3 is CASSLTGGVYGYTF. The CDR3 DNA reads TGTGCCAGTAGCCTGACAGGGGGCGTCTATGGCTACACCTTC.

The J gene is TRBJ2-2, the V gene TRBV5-4; 7 positions agree with TRBD1. The CDR3 runs to 17 residues. From germline, CDR1 is SGHNT and CDR2 YYREEE (reference sequence). J lost 0 bases, V lost 2 bases, and 7 bases had no gene match. CDR3 loop: CASSFRTGTANTGELFF. CDR3 DNA: TGTGCCAGCAGCTTCCGTACCGGGACAGCGAACACCGGGGAGCTGTTTTTT.

V and J are TRBV28 and TRBJ2-6; TRBD1 matches at 10 bases. The germline V gene encodes CDR1 MDHEN and CDR2 SYDVKM. The V gene end was trimmed by 8 bases and the J gene end by 2 bases; junction bases not matched to a gene: 9. The CDR3 has 17 amino acids. CDR3 residues: CASRSLGTGAGANVLTF. In DNA form, the CDR3 reads TGTGCCAGCCGATCCCTCGGGACAGGGGCTGGGGCCAACGTCCTGACTTTC.

The chain carries TRBV28 and TRBJ2-7; 8 nucleotides agree with TRBD1. The germline gives CDR1 MDHEN, CDR2 SYDVKM. The CDR3 length is 13 residues. J was trimmed by 0 bases and V by 8 bases; bases with no gene match: 3. The CDR3 nucleotides are TGTGCCAGCCTTACAGGGGGCTCCTACGAGCAGTACTTC. This sequence encodes CASLTGGSYEQYF.

V is TRBV19 and J is TRBJ2-2; D perhaps matches TRBD2 (6 bases). Germline V gene lookup returns CDR1 LNHDA and CDR2 SQIVND (reference sequence). There are 17 residues in the CDR3. V was cut by 7 bases and J by 8 bases, with 26 bases left in between. CDR3 DNA: TGTGCCAGTACCCCGTCGCGGGATCCTATTAAAGCGGGGGAGCTGTTTTTT. Its protein product is CASTPSRDPIKAGELFF. The entire variable domain, with the rest obtained from reference TRBV19 and TRBJ2-2, is as follows: DGGITQSPKYLFRKEGQNVTLSCEQNLNHDAMYWYRQDPGQGLRLIYYSQIVNDFQKGDIAEGYSVSREKKESFPLTVTSAQKNPTAFYLCASTPSRDPIKAGELFFGEGSRLTVL.

This clone was found a few times. The rearrangement joins TRBV11-3 to TRBJ1-1; D may be TRBD1 (6 bases). Per germline, CDR1 SGHNT and CDR2 YENEEA. The ends were cut back, 5 bases at V and 0 bases at J, with 10 bases in the middle. CDR3 length equals 14 residues. The CDR3 DNA sequence: TGTGCCAGCAGCGGGGGGGCCATGAACACTGAAGCTTTCTTT. It translates to CASSGGAMNTEAFF.

This chain uses TRBV29-1 with TRBJ2-2, with D possibly being TRBD1 (7 bases). Looked up from germline, CDR1 is SQVTM and CDR2 is ANQGSEA. Deletions cut 5 bases from V and 4 bases from J, with 17 bases between. CDR3 length: 15 amino acids. The CDR3, as DNA: TGCAGCGTTATTGGGGGGCAGGGGGGCACCGGGGAGCTGTTTTTT. Its protein product is CSVIGGQGGTGELFF.

CDR3 region: CASSSNRTANQPQHF. Here the CDR3 DNA reads TGTGCCAGCAGCTCCAATCGGACAGCCAATCAGCCCCAGCATTTT. The V call is TRBV7-3, the J call TRBJ1-5; D possibly corresponds to TRBD1 (6 bases). Germline V gene lookup returns CDR1 SGHTA and CDR2 FQGTGA. CDR3 size: 15 residues. V was trimmed by 4 bases and J by 3 bases, leaving 13 bases between them.

The gene calls are TRBV28 and TRBJ1-2, with D possibly being TRBD1 (5 bases). The germline CDR1 and CDR2 sequences are MDHEN and SYDVKM. V lost 6 bases and J 5 bases, leaving 22 bases between the germline ends. CDR3 length: 16 residues. CDR3 coding DNA: TGTGCCAGCAGCCAGACAGAACTCCTAAGGAAGTATGGCTACACCTTC. It translates to CASSQTELLRKYGYTF.

In DNA form, the CDR3 reads TGTGCCAGCAGTTACTCTCAGGGGCCTTCACCCCTCCACTTT. Protein product: CASSYSQGPSPLHF. The chain links TRBV6-5 to TRBJ1-6; D is possibly TRBD1 (6 bases). V dropped 0 bases and J dropped 9 bases, with 9 bases sitting between them. The germline V gene encodes CDR1 MNHEY and CDR2 SVGAGI. There are 14 residues in the CDR3.

This chain connects TRBV5-3 to TRBJ2-5; a possible D gene is TRBD2 (5 bases). TRBV5-3 is designated an ORF whose function remains uncertain. V was trimmed by 3 bases and J by 1 base, leaving 10 bases between them. The CDR3 is 14 residues long. CDR3 nucleotides: TGTGCCAGAAGCTCCCGGAGGACCCAAGAGACCCAGTACTTC. Residues: CARSSRRTQETQYF.

The rearrangement links TRBV2 to TRBJ2-5, with D tentatively TRBD1 (6 bases). Trimming removed 5 bases from V and 1 base from J, with 8 bases in between. The CDR3 loop spans 13 amino acids. The germline gives CDR1 SNHLY, CDR2 FYNNEI. The CDR3: CASSIQGQETQYF. As DNA, the CDR3 is TGTGCCAGCAGTATACAGGGCCAAGAGACCCAGTACTTC.

V and J are TRBV14 and TRBJ2-5, with D unclear. Trimming cost V 5 bases and J 3 bases, with 10 bases left between them. This CDR3 is built from 13 residues. Germline V gives CDR1 SGHDN, CDR2 FVKESK. The CDR3 DNA reads as TGTGCCAGCAGCTTGTTCGGAGAAGAGACCCAGTACTTC. This gives the protein CASSLFGEETQYF.

The chain employs TRBV4-2 and TRBJ2-6; TRBD2 is a possible D gene (5 bases). There are 16 residues in the CDR3. The ends were cut back, 0 bases at V and 4 bases at J, with 10 bases in the middle. The germline gives CDR1 LGHNA, CDR2 YNFKEQ. CDR3 protein: CASSQEASGGANVLTF. In DNA, the CDR3 is TGTGCCAGCAGCCAAGAGGCCAGCGGAGGGGCCAACGTCCTGACTTTC.

The chain carries TRBV27 and TRBJ2-7, with 8 bases that match TRBD1. The CDR3 has 15 residues. The ends lost 5 bases at V and 0 bases at J; junction bases unmatched: 6. The germline V gene has CDR1 MNHEY and CDR2 SMNVEV (reference sequence). Written as DNA, the CDR3 is TGTGCCAGCAGTCACCGGGACAGGATCTCCTACGAGCAGTACTTC. It encodes CASSHRDRISYEQYF.

The chain carries TRBV10-3 and TRBJ2-3; 7 nucleotides align to TRBD2. This CDR3 has 11 residues. Germline lookup yields CDR1 ENHRY and CDR2 SYGVKD. V lost 11 bases, J lost 4 bases, and 3 bases stayed unmatched. The CDR3 loop reads CAAGLSDTQYF. Here the CDR3 DNA reads TGTGCCGCGGGACTATCAGATACGCAGTATTTT.

This clone occurred a few times. This chain joins TRBV2 and TRBJ2-7; TRBD1 matches 9 bases. Germline lookup yields CDR1 SNHLY and CDR2 FYNNEI. V dropped 5 bases and J dropped 3; count of bases not matched to a gene: 5. The CDR3 extends over 14 amino acids. The CDR3 nucleotides are TGTGCCAGCAGTCAAGGGACAGGGCACTACGAGCAGTACTTC. It yields the protein CASSQGTGHYEQYF.

This rearrangement joins TRBV5-1 to TRBJ2-7, with 14 bases that match TRBD2. Per germline, CDR1 SGHRS and CDR2 YFSETQ. The length of the CDR3 is 19 residues. J was trimmed by 2 bases and V by 4 bases; bases with no gene match: 14. The CDR3 region is CASSEGLAGVALRTYEQYF. The CDR3 DNA reads TGCGCCAGCAGCGAGGGACTAGCGGGAGTCGCCCTAAGAACCTACGAGCAGTACTTC.

The chain joins TRBV2 to TRBJ2-7, with D tentatively TRBD1 (5 bases). Trimming took 6 bases from V and 4 from J, leaving 10 bases between them. The CDR3 is made up of 12 amino acids. CDR1 SNHLY and CDR2 FYNNEI come from the germline V gene. CDR3 in DNA: TGTGCCAGCAGGGGGCGCGGTTACGAGCAGTACTTC. Amino acids: CASRGRGYEQYF.

Only one count was recorded for this clone. The chain is built from TRBV29-1 and TRBJ1-1, with 9 nucleotides matching TRBD1. With V trimmed by 5 bases and J by 10 bases, 14 bases remained unmatched. The CDR3 has 14 amino acids. Germline assignment: CDR1 SQVTM and CDR2 ANQGSEA. The CDR3 sequence: CSVSPTGGEVRAFF. CDR3 coding DNA: TGCAGCGTTTCTCCTACAGGGGGCGAGGTCAGAGCTTTCTTT.

The chain links TRBV29-1 to TRBJ1-1; 7 nucleotides match TRBD1. This CDR3 region has 13 residues. V lost 7 bases, J lost 0 bases, and 5 bases stayed unmatched. Germline V CDR1 and CDR2: SQVTM, ANQGSEA. The CDR3 coding sequence is TGCAGCGCCGAAACAGGGGTGAACACTGAAGCTTTCTTT. Translating it yields CSAETGVNTEAFF.

V is TRBV7-2 and J is TRBJ1-3; D uncertain. Germline V gene sequence: CDR1 SGHTA, CDR2 FQGNSA. CDR3 length equals 16 residues. The V gene lost 5 bases and the J gene lost 0 bases, with 14 bases spanning the gap. The CDR3 sequence is CASSPLPMSSGNTIYF. CDR3 bases: TGTGCCAGCAGCCCGCTTCCGATGAGCTCTGGAAACACCATATATTTT.

This chain links TRBV18 with TRBJ2-5; TRBD1 matches at 9 bases. Germline CDR1 is KGHSH and CDR2 is LQKENI. The length of the CDR3 is 14 residues. Germline trimming cut 4 bases from V and 2 bases from J; bases unmatched to any gene: 2. CDR3 nucleotides: TGTGCCAGCTCACTCGACAGGGGGCAAGAGACCCAGTACTTC. Protein product: CASSLDRGQETQYF.

The V and J genes are TRBV28 and TRBJ1-2; D is perhaps TRBD1 (5 bases). The germline V gene has CDR1 MDHEN and CDR2 SYDVKM. The germline V and J ends were trimmed by 6 bases and 8 bases, with 16 bases remaining between them. This CDR3 has 13 amino acids. CDR3 in amino acids: CASRKQGVRGYTF. CDR3 bases: TGTGCCAGCAGAAAACAAGGGGTGCGGGGCTACACCTTC.